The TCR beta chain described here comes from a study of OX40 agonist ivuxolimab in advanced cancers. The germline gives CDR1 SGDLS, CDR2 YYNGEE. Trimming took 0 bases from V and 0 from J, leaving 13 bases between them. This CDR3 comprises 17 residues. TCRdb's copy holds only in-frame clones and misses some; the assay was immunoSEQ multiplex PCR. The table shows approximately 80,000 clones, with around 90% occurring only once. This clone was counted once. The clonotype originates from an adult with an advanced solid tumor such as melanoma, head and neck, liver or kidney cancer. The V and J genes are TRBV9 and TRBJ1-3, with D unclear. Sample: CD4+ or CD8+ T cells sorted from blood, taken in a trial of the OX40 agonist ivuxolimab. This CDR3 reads CASSVVGTPSSGNTIYF. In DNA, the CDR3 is TGTGCCAGCAGCGTAGTAGGCACTCCGAGCTCTGGAAACACCATATATTTT.